This TCR beta chain was retrieved from a study of shared clonotypes between healthy human individuals. Study-level points and caveats: For naive CD4 cells, around 5% of clonotypes were shared across a handful of donors.

Deep was the level used in running the assay. TCRdb's table, derived via immunoSEQ multiplex PCR, lists solely in-frame clones and lacks some. The data contain about 580,000 clones, roughly 98% of them singletons. As defined, naive CD8 cells were CD45RO-negative and positively selected for CCR7, with terminally differentiated effector memory CD45RA+ cells excluded. The study drew all its donors from Caucasian adults living in Nashville, Tennessee. Between the trimmed V and J ends, which lost 0 bases and 2 bases, there was a span of 23 bases. CDR3 length: 19 residues. With regard to this clone: Its antigen is still unknown.

The TCR was taken from a man between 25 and 39 years old in good health. The chain combines TRBV23-1 with TRBJ2-7; D gene uncertain. TRBV23-1 is known as an ORF, though its function is uncertain. Input material: naive CD8+ T cells sorted from blood. CDR3 protein: CASSQSGSYTILMTYEQYF. CDR3 bases: TGCGCCAGCAGTCAATCGGGCAGTTACACAATCCTGATGACCTACGAGCAGTACTTC.